Presented here are 7 T cell receptor beta chains from one specimen sequenced in a study of identical twins. Via MiXCR, TCRdb re-called the 5' RACE reads, giving one row per CDR3 protein. Of approximately 210,000 distinct CDR3 sequences detected, less than 20% appear once; the ten largest clones hold 40% to 45%. These same data were also listed under a study on T cells expressing NK-cell markers.

Material for sequencing was CD8+ T cells sorted from blood. These receptors all come from a woman aged 18-35 years in good health.

This clonotype was found many times. The chain links TRBV7-9 to TRBJ2-2, with D unresolved. With 5 bases removed from V and 0 bases from J, the gap between germline ends came to 16 bases. Germline CDR1 is SEHNR and CDR2 is FQNEAQ (reference sequence). The CDR3 is made up of 17 amino acids. This CDR3 is CASSPRGPVTNTGELFF. In DNA, the CDR3 is TGTGCCAGCAGCCCGAGAGGACCTGTGACGAACACCGGGGAGCTGTTTTTT.

This clonotype was seen more than once but under ten times. The chain combines TRBV20-1 with TRBJ2-1; 10 bases are a match to TRBD2. Germline loops: CDR1 DFQATT, CDR2 SNEGSKA (reference sequence). Trimming cost V 0 bases and J 0 bases; bases outside gene matches: 11. The CDR3 covers 19 residues. In nucleotides, the CDR3 is TGCAGTGCTAGAGATCCGTCTAGCGGGGGCACGAGCTCCTACAATGAGCAGTTCTTC. Translation: CSARDPSSGGTSSYNEQFF.

This chain connects TRBV2 to TRBJ2-7; D uncertain. The CDR3 loop spans 16 amino acids. V was cut by 4 bases and J by 2 bases, with 18 bases left in between. Germline lookup yields CDR1 SNHLY and CDR2 FYNNEI. CDR3 DNA: TGTGCCAGCAGTGCACTCCCCGTCGGGTCTACCTACGAGCAGTACTTC. Translation: CASSALPVGSTYEQYF.

This clonotype appeared a few times. The V call is TRBV20-1, the J call TRBJ2-3, with D tentatively TRBD2 (5 bases). V shed 6 bases and J shed 6 bases, with 25 bases lying between them. The CDR3 length is 16 residues. CDR1 and CDR2 from the germline V gene are DFQATT and SNEGSKA (reference sequence). CDR3 sequence reads: CSASGPQTFDLDTQYF. The CDR3 coding sequence is TGCAGTGCCAGCGGTCCTCAGACCTTTGATCTGGATACGCAGTATTTT.

This chain links TRBV20-1 with TRBJ2-4; D is undetermined. Germline V gene data show CDR1 as DFQATT and CDR2 as SNEGSKA (reference sequence). The CDR3 is 13 residues long. Trimming left V 1 base short and J 2 bases short, with 6 bases between. The CDR3 DNA reads as TGCAGTGCTAGAGCTTTATCCAAAAACATTCAGTACTTC. This encodes CSARALSKNIQYF.

The sample holds a few counts of this clonotype. The gene calls are TRBV7-8 and TRBJ2-3, with 8 bases lining up with TRBD2. Germline assignment: CDR1 SGHVS and CDR2 FQNEAQ. Unmatched junction bases numbered 11, after V lost 5 bases and J lost 1 base. The CDR3 is 17 residues long. The CDR3 is CASSPTPRREGTDTQYF. The CDR3 DNA sequence: TGTGCCAGCAGCCCTACTCCTAGGCGGGAGGGCACAGATACGCAGTATTTT. The variable domain in full, with the rest retrieved from reference TRBV7-8 and TRBJ2-3, is GAGVSQSPRYKVAKRGQDVALRCDPISGHVSLFWYQQALGQGPEFLTYFQNEAQLDKSGLPSDRFFAERPEGSVSTLKIQRTQQEDSAVYLCASSPTPRREGTDTQYFGPGTRLTVL.

This clonotype was recorded at least ten times. The gene calls are TRBV4-3 and TRBJ2-7; D remains ambiguous. V shed 2 bases and J shed 2 bases, with 10 bases lying between them. Per the germline V gene, CDR1 is LGHNA and CDR2 is YSLEER. The CDR3 has 14 amino acids. The CDR3 sequence: CASSQSDRAYEQYF. The CDR3 nucleotides read TGCGCCAGCAGCCAATCGGACCGAGCCTACGAGCAGTACTTC.